Sequencing of this TCR beta chain was carried out in a study of PD-L1 blockade in urothelial cancer. Study-wide background: Peripheral blood specimens exhibited a median yield of roughly 140,000 T cells.

Produced via immunoSEQ multiplex PCR; TCRdb's table is partial and in-frame only. The sample carries 75,000 to 95,000 clones, around four fifths recorded once. Time point indicated: pretreatment peripheral blood. This CDR3 is 14 amino acids long. Germline CDR1 is MNHNY and CDR2 is SVGAGI (reference sequence). The V end lost 6 bases, the J end lost 1 base, and 12 bases lay between the germline ends. The clonotype was recovered from a man aged 35 to 55 with urothelial cancer. Here the sequenced sample was PBMCs, taken around atezolizumab (anti-PD-L1) treatment. The chain links TRBV6-6 to TRBJ1-1; D remains ambiguous. The CDR3 nucleotides read TGTGCCAGCAGGCAGCGTTCGGAGAACACTGAAGCTTTCTTT. Protein sequence: CASRQRSENTEAFF.